These 17 T cell receptor beta chains share one sample of origin, sequenced in a study of blood T cells in healthy people across ages. The second PCR ran about 6 to 11 cycles with a sample-barcoded 5' primer and J-beta primers. TCRdb recomputed calls from the 5' RACE reads with MiXCR, one row per CDR3 protein. The sample consists of about 1.1 million distinct CDR3 sequences, 35% to 45% of them appearing once. Sequences were obtained from blood. The receptors were sampled from a man between 18 and 35 years old in good health.

This clonotype appeared a few times. This chain uses TRBV6-2 or TRBV6-3 with TRBJ1-2, with TRBD1 as a possible D gene (5 bases). Deletions cut 2 bases from V and 2 bases from J, with 9 bases between. The CDR3 sequence is 14 residues long. Per germline, CDR1 MNHEY and CDR2 SVGEGT. Written as DNA, the CDR3 is TGTGCCAGCAGTTACCTTGACAGCAACTATGGCTACACCTTC. Its translation: CASSYLDSNYGYTF.

The V call is TRBV20-1, the J call TRBJ1-4, with 9 bases lining up with TRBD1. Trimming took 6 bases from V and 4 from J; bases not matched to a gene: 6. CDR3 length: 14 residues. Germline V gives CDR1 DFQATT, CDR2 SNEGSKA (reference sequence). The CDR3 loop is CSAATGQGNEKLFF. The DNA of the CDR3 is TGCAGTGCAGCGACGGGACAGGGTAATGAAAAACTGTTTTTT.

This clonotype was counted between two and nine times. The V gene is TRBV6-6, the J gene TRBJ1-2, with 9 bases fitting TRBD1. V was clipped by 2 bases and J by 8 bases; unmatched bases: 0. The CDR3 sequence is 12 residues long. Germline V gives CDR1 MNHNY, CDR2 SVGAGI (reference sequence). CDR3 coding DNA: TGTGCCAGCAGTTACGGGACAGGGGGCTACACCTTC. This translates into CASSYGTGGYTF.

V and J are TRBV20-1 and TRBJ2-1; possibly TRBD1 or TRBD2 for D (6 bases each). The V gene's germline CDR1 is DFQATT and CDR2 SNEGSKA (reference sequence). With 6 bases removed from V and 5 bases from J, the gap between germline ends came to 20 bases. The CDR3 runs to 15 residues. This chain's CDR3 is CSATEVQGTHNEQFF. CDR3 in DNA: TGCAGTGCAACAGAGGTGCAGGGGACTCACAATGAGCAGTTCTTC.

This clonotype was detected a few times. This chain connects TRBV10-3 to TRBJ2-4; TRBD1 matches at 8 bases. The V gene's germline CDR1 is ENHRY and CDR2 SYGVKD. This CDR3 comprises 15 residues. V lost 2 bases and J lost 6; bases outside the gene matches: 6. CDR3: CAISEPGQGGNIQYF. The CDR3 coding sequence is TGTGCCATCAGTGAGCCCGGACAGGGCGGAAACATTCAGTACTTC.

This clonotype has more than one count but fewer than ten. CDR3: CASSYSISRGRGYTF. For the CDR3, the DNA is TGTGCCAGCAGTTACTCGATCTCACGGGGTCGGGGCTACACCTTC. This chain uses TRBV6-6 with TRBJ1-2; D is unclear. The germline V gene has CDR1 MNHNY and CDR2 SVGAGI (reference sequence). The CDR3 has 15 residues. V lost 0 bases, J lost 8 bases, and 16 bases lay in between.

This clonotype was found a few times. V usage is TRBV6-5 and J usage is TRBJ2-2; TRBD2 is a possible D gene (5 bases). From germline, CDR1 is MNHEY and CDR2 SVGAGI. V was shortened by 0 bases and J by 10 bases, with 12 bases between the two germline ends. This CDR3 has 14 amino acids. CDR3: CASSYSIIREELFF. In DNA, the CDR3 is TGTGCCAGCAGTTACTCTATAATCCGGGAGGAGCTGTTTTTT.

The V and J genes are TRBV25-1 and TRBJ2-1; 9 bases agree with TRBD1. J lost 7 bases, V lost 2 bases, and 6 bases had no gene match. This CDR3 is 15 amino acids long. The V gene's germline CDR1 is MGHDK and CDR2 SYGVNS. DNA for the CDR3: TGTGCCAGCAGTGAACCGGGACAGGGAAGGAATGAGCAGTTCTTC. This gives the protein CASSEPGQGRNEQFF. Full variable domain (outside the CDR3, taken from reference TRBV25-1 and TRBJ2-1): EADIYQTPRYLVIGTGKKITLECSQTMGHDKMYWYQQDPGMELHLIHYSYGVNSTEKGDLSSESTVSRIRTEHFPLTLESARPSHTSQYLCASSEPGQGRNEQFFGPGTRLTVL.

This clonotype has just a few counts. The chain combines TRBV4-3 with TRBJ2-1; the D is unclear. Germline CDR1 and CDR2: LGHNA and YSLEER. The V and J ends lost 0 bases and 9 bases respectively, with 9 bases between them. The CDR3 totals 13 residues. The CDR3 bases are TGCGCCAGCAGCCAAGATTGGATCAGTGAGCAGTTCTTC. Translation: CASSQDWISEQFF.

This clonotype is a singleton in its sample. The V call is TRBV7-2, the J call TRBJ2-1; D perhaps matches TRBD2 (5 bases). Germline values: CDR1 SGHTA, CDR2 FQGNSA. V lost 4 bases to trimming and J lost 10 bases, with 14 bases between them. The CDR3 spans 13 residues. This CDR3 is CASSSRLAYEQFF. In DNA form, the CDR3 reads TGTGCCAGCAGCTCCCGCCTAGCCTACGAGCAGTTCTTC.

The chain joins TRBV7-9 to TRBJ2-4, with D possibly matching TRBD2 (6 bases). TRBJ2-7 matches the DNA end more closely, so the J call is doubtful. CDR1 and CDR2 from the germline V gene are SEHNR and FQNEAQ (reference sequence). The length of the CDR3 is 14 residues. The CDR3 DNA follows: TGTGCCAGCGATCTCGGGGGTTTTAGCTACGAGCAGTACTTC. It yields the protein CASDLGGFSYEQYF.

This chain joins TRBV7-3 and TRBJ2-1; the match to TRBD1 covers 7 bases. This CDR3 region has 14 residues. V was pared by 5 bases and J by 6 bases, with 7 bases of the junction left unmatched. In germline, CDR1 is SGHTA, CDR2 FQGTGA. The CDR3 region has the DNA TGTGCCAGCAGCGCCGACAGGGTCAGCAATGAGCAGTTCTTC. Translation: CASSADRVSNEQFF.

For this clonotype: At one end the junction does not follow the germline gene, possibly because of a read error. The chain employs TRBV20-1 and TRBJ1-5; D possibly corresponds to TRBD1 (5 bases). The CDR3 sequence is 14 residues long. Germline CDR1 reads DFQATT; CDR2 reads SNEGSKA (reference sequence). CDR3 sequence: CSASPPGPHQPQNF. The CDR3 DNA is TGCAGTGCTAGCCCCCCGGGGCCCCATCAGCCCCAGAATTTT.

This clonotype was seen a single time. Its ends do not fully match the called genes, so a read error is possible. The chain uses TRBV4-3 and TRBJ1-2; D remains ambiguous. Per the germline V gene, CDR1 is LGHNA and CDR2 is YSLEER. CDR3 length: 13 amino acids. The CDR3 DNA follows: TGCGCCAGCAGCCAAGAAACTAACTATGGCTGCACCTTC. It specifies CASSQETNYGCTF.

This clonotype occurred a few times. CDR3 DNA sequence: TGTGCCAGCAGCCTGGGACAGGGGACCCTCTACGAGCAGTACTTC. Protein: CASSLGQGTLYEQYF. The chain combines TRBV3-1 with TRBJ2-7; 10 nucleotides match TRBD1. Germline loops: CDR1 LGHDT, CDR2 YNNKEL (reference sequence). CDR3 length: 15 residues. Trimming at V came to 4 bases and at J to 3 bases, leaving 6 bases not matched to a gene.

The chain couples TRBV4-1 to TRBJ1-6; TRBD1 is a possible D gene (6 bases). The CDR3 is made up of 18 amino acids. V was trimmed by 3 bases and J by 0 bases, leaving 15 bases between them. CDR1 and CDR2 (germline): MGHRA, YSYEKL. Here the CDR3 reads CASSQYMGHPSYNSPLHF. CDR3 sequence (DNA): TGCGCCAGCAGCCAGTATATGGGACATCCCTCCTATAATTCACCCCTCCACTTT.

This clonotype was counted between two and nine times. The rearrangement joins TRBV20-1 to TRBJ2-5; possibly TRBD1 for D (6 bases). Germline V gene lookup returns CDR1 DFQATT and CDR2 SNEGSKA (reference sequence). This CDR3 comprises 14 residues. V lost 2 bases, J lost 5 bases, and 15 bases lay in between. The CDR3 loop reads CSARRSRGRETQYF. The DNA for the CDR3 is TGCAGTGCTAGAAGAAGCAGGGGAAGGGAGACCCAGTACTTC.